A single sample gave rise to the 6 T cell receptor beta chains below, sequenced in a study of shared clonotypes between healthy human individuals. Naive-designated CD8 cells lacked CD45RO, were positively enriched for CCR7, and omitted terminally differentiated effector memory CD45RA+ cells. Repertoires were generated with immunoSEQ multiplex PCR, while TCRdb's copy carries only in-frame clones and drops some. The sample lists some 1,900,000 clones, about 95% occurring once. Sequencing was done on a sample of naive CD8+ T cells sorted from blood. All receptors come from a man younger than 35 in good health.

The V gene is TRBV28, the J gene TRBJ2-1; tentatively, D is TRBD2 (5 bases). The CDR3 loop spans 17 amino acids. The V end lost 2 bases, the J end lost 0 bases, and 14 bases lay between the germline ends. Germline CDR1 and CDR2: MDHEN and SYDVKM. CDR3 sequence reads: CASSLNTGESSYNEQFF. In DNA, the CDR3 is TGTGCCAGCAGTTTAAATACCGGGGAAAGCTCCTACAATGAGCAGTTCTTC.

V gene TRBV2 combines with J gene TRBJ2-1, with 12 bases lining up with TRBD2. The ends lost 7 bases at V and 6 bases at J; junction bases unmatched: 10. Germline V CDR1 and CDR2: SNHLY, FYNNEI. The CDR3 has 16 amino acids. In DNA, the CDR3 is TGTGCCAGCAATATCCCTCTAGCGGGGGGGCCCAATGAGCAGTTCTTC. Residues: CASNIPLAGGPNEQFF.

A single count supports this clone. This chain joins TRBV10-3 and TRBJ1-2, with D unresolved. Deletions cut 5 bases from V and 6 bases from J, with 22 bases between. Germline CDR1 reads ENHRY; CDR2 reads SYGVKD. This CDR3 has 16 amino acids. CDR3 sequence: CAISPGPEGLLDGYTF. DNA of the CDR3: TGTGCCATCAGTCCGGGCCCTGAGGGCCTCCTCGATGGCTACACCTTC.

The V call is TRBV4-1, the J call TRBJ2-2; no clear D gene. The CDR3 sequence is 11 residues long. V was trimmed by 3 bases and J by 7 bases, leaving 3 bases between them. The V gene's germline CDR1 is MGHRA and CDR2 YSYEKL. CDR3 residues: CASSHRGELFF. The DNA of the CDR3 is TGCGCCAGCAGCCACCGCGGGGAGCTGTTTTTT.

The V and J genes are TRBV7-3 and TRBJ2-3, with D unresolved. The V and J ends lost 2 bases and 4 bases respectively, with 7 bases between them. The CDR3 sequence is 13 residues long. CDR1 SGHTA and CDR2 FQGTGA come from the germline V gene. The CDR3 region has the DNA TGTGCCAGCAGCTTAGGGTTTGCAGATACGCAGTATTTT. As protein: CASSLGFADTQYF.

The chain employs TRBV29-1 and TRBJ1-1; D is unresolved. The CDR3 spans 13 residues. Germline CDR1 and CDR2: SQVTM and ANQGSEA. The V and J ends lost 2 bases and 5 bases respectively, with 12 bases between them. CDR3 in DNA: TGCAGCGTTGAATTAGGTGAGGTGACTGAAGCTTTCTTT. Residues: CSVELGEVTEAFF.